Following are 7 T cell receptor beta chains from one sample sequenced in a study of cytomegalovirus exposure and HLA in healthy donors listed by TCRdb under 2017. The method behind the library was the immunoSEQ multiplex PCR assay. Entries here come from immuneACCESS through TCRdb and include only in-frame sequences with V and J called. Some clones fail to appear in such tables; in the studies checked, an unresolved V gene covers under half of the shortfall, and the cause of the remainder is unknown. For this sample the table gives roughly 98,000 clones, of which approximately 90% were detected only once. Of the sample, 3.9% falls within the top ten clones. Material for sequencing was PBMCs. The receptors originated from a woman aged 25 to 45 in good health and CMV-seronegative.

The chain has TRBV2 and TRBJ1-3; TRBD1 might be the D (6 bases). There are 17 residues in the CDR3. Trimming took 8 bases from V and 0 from J, leaving 20 bases between them. CDR1 and CDR2 from the germline V gene are SNHLY and FYNNEI. CDR3 nucleotides: TGTGCCAGCCCAACCTGGGCAGGACAGAGCTCTGGAAACACCATATATTTT. It specifies CASPTWAGQSSGNTIYF.

In its sample, this clone was seen once. The gene calls are TRBV6-5 and TRBJ2-1; possible D gene TRBD1, 5 bases. There are 12 residues in the CDR3. From germline, CDR1 is MNHEY and CDR2 SVGAGI. V shed 5 bases and J shed 15 bases, with 17 bases lying between them. The CDR3 protein is CASSQLRVHWFF. CDR3 DNA: TGTGCCAGCAGTCAACTCAGGGTACATTGGTTCTTC.

V gene TRBV14 combines with J gene TRBJ1-1; D is ambiguous. Germline CDR1 SGHDN, CDR2 FVKESK. This CDR3 comprises 12 residues. The ends were cut back, 4 bases at V and 5 bases at J, with 8 bases in the middle. The CDR3 coding sequence is TGTGCCAGCAGCCGGCGGGGTACTGAAGCTTTCTTT. Amino acid sequence: CASSRRGTEAFF.

V is TRBV29-1 and J is TRBJ2-2, with 10 bases fitting TRBD1. V dropped 1 base and J dropped 5; count of bases not matched to a gene: 10. CDR1 is SQVTM and CDR2 is ANQGSEA in the germline V gene. The CDR3 sequence is 17 residues long. Here the CDR3 reads CSVEGRSRTGGTGELFF. The DNA of the CDR3 is TGCAGCGTTGAAGGACGGTCGCGGACAGGGGGGACCGGGGAGCTGTTTTTT.

V gene TRBV2 combines with J gene TRBJ2-1, with TRBD2 matching 10 bases. Trimming cost V 7 bases and J 5 bases; bases outside gene matches: 5. The CDR3 is made up of 14 amino acids. The germline gives CDR1 SNHLY, CDR2 FYNNEI. CDR3 region: CASKRTSGDNEQFF. Written as DNA, the CDR3 is TGTGCCAGCAAAAGGACTAGCGGCGACAATGAGCAGTTCTTC.

The chain joins TRBV29-1 to TRBJ2-5; tentative D call: TRBD1 (6 bases). This CDR3 contains 12 residues. Trimming cost V 3 bases and J 3 bases, with 8 bases left between them. Per germline, CDR1 SQVTM and CDR2 ANQGSEA. DNA for the CDR3: TGCAGCGTTGACAGGGGAAAAGAGACCCAGTACTTC. Translating gives CSVDRGKETQYF.

V usage is TRBV7-9 and J usage is TRBJ2-7; TRBD2 aligns across 8 bases. The CDR3 is made up of 14 amino acids. Unmatched junction bases numbered 8, after V lost 6 bases and J lost 4 bases. Germline CDR1 reads SEHNR; CDR2 reads FQNEAQ (reference sequence). The CDR3 sequence is CASSTREGRYEQYF. The CDR3 nucleotides read TGTGCCAGCAGTACTCGGGAGGGCCGGTACGAGCAGTACTTC.